This T cell receptor (beta chain) was sequenced in a study of T cells in Graves' hyperthyroidism and ophthalmopathy. Overall study context: Peripheral blood was taken when the disease was first diagnosed, before any treatment began.

The CDR3 covers 15 residues. Germline V gene data show CDR1 as MGHRA and CDR2 as YSYEKL. In the case of this clonotype: Its antigen is currently unknown. One end of the junction does not line up with germline, which may come from a read error.

Graves' hyperthyroidism without ophthalmopathy progression within 18 months was termed stable. Lactation, pregnancy, other autoimmune disease or uncontrolled infection excluded patients. TCR beta CDR3 sequences were amplified from RNA transcripts. When the TCR CDR3 underwent first-round RT-PCR, the HTBI primer set was used. TCRdb analysed the multiplex PCR reads with MiXCR anew, one entry per CDR3 protein. The table shows about 700,000 distinct CDR3 sequences, with around 13% occurring only once. Study results and caveats: Ophthalmopathy stood apart from stable hyperthyroidism in a 13 V-J model.

V is TRBV4-1 and J is TRBJ2-7; 12 bases line up with TRBD1. The sequence derives from a woman aged 18-29 years with Graves' hyperthyroidism. The source material was blood. DNA of the CDR3: TGCACCAGCAGCCTGGGACAGGGGGCAACCTACGAGCAGTACTTC. It specifies CTSSLGQGATYEQYF.